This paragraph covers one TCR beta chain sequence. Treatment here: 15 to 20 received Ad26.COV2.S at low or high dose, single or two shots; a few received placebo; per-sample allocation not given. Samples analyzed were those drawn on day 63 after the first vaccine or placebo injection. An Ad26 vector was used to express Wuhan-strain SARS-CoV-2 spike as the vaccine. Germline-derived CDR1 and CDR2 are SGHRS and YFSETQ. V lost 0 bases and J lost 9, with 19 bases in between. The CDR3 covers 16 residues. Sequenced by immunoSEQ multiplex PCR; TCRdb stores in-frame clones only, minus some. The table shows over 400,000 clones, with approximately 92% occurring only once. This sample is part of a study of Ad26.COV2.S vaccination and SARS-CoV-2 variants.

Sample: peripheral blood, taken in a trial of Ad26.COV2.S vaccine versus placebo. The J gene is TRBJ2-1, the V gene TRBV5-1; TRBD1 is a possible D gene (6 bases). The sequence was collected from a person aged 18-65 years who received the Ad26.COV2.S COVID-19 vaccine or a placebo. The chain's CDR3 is CASSLGGIPTGFEQFF. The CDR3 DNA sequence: TGCGCCAGCAGCTTGGGCGGAATACCCACAGGGTTTGAGCAGTTCTTC.